The 25 T cell receptor beta chains below all came from one sample that was sequenced in a study of cytomegalovirus exposure and HLA in healthy donors. PCR was performed using 60 Vbeta and 13 Jbeta primers. Generated by immunoSEQ multiplex PCR, the TCRdb table keeps only in-frame clones and is missing some. The sample lists a few hundred thousand clones, 75% to 80% seen once, with more than 1.5% in the top ten. The sample consisted of PBMCs. These receptor sequences come from a man aged 18 to 30 in good health and CMV-seronegative.

Here the CDR3 DNA reads TGCAGCGTTAGTCTACAGGGGTTGACCGGGGAGCTGTTTTTT. Translating it yields CSVSLQGLTGELFF. The rearrangement links TRBV29-1 to TRBJ2-2; 7 positions agree with TRBD1. The V segment lost 5 bases and the J segment 5 bases; nucleotides outside the gene matches: 8. Germline V lookup: CDR1 SQVTM, CDR2 ANQGSEA. CDR3 length: 14 residues.

V gene TRBV6-5 combines with J gene TRBJ1-2, with 9 bases aligning to TRBD1. This CDR3 contains 15 residues. V lost 0 bases and J lost 9; bases outside the gene matches: 8. The germline gives CDR1 MNHEY, CDR2 SVGAGI. The CDR3 loop is CASSYSGQGPPSYTF. Written as DNA, the CDR3 is TGTGCCAGCAGTTACTCGGGACAGGGTCCCCCTAGCTACACCTTC.

V is TRBV6-6 and J is TRBJ2-5; 11 nucleotides agree with TRBD2. Germline V gene lookup returns CDR1 MNHNY and CDR2 SVGAGI (reference sequence). V was clipped by 8 bases and J by 2 bases; unmatched bases: 4. This CDR3 comprises 14 residues. Here the CDR3 reads CASSLAGEQETQYF. CDR3 nucleotide sequence: TGTGCCAGCTCACTAGCGGGGGAGCAAGAGACCCAGTACTTC.

J is TRBJ2-1 and V is TRBV5-4, with 11 bases matching TRBD2. V dropped 3 bases and J dropped 9; count of bases not matched to a gene: 8. Looked up from germline, CDR1 is SGHNT and CDR2 is YYREEE (reference sequence). The CDR3 is 15 residues long. The CDR3: CASSSTSGSLPEQFF. Here the CDR3 DNA reads TGTGCCAGCAGCTCTACTAGCGGGAGTCTTCCTGAGCAGTTCTTC.

The chain uses TRBV5-1 and TRBJ2-7; TRBD2 aligns across 9 bases. The CDR3 has 15 amino acids. Germline loops: CDR1 SGHRS, CDR2 YFSETQ. V shed 0 bases and J 4 bases; nucleotides not matched to a gene: 5. Here the CDR3 reads CASSLGLAGRYEQYF. As DNA, the CDR3 is TGCGCCAGCAGCTTGGGGCTAGCGGGGAGGTACGAGCAGTACTTC.

This chain connects TRBV6-1 to TRBJ2-5; D possibly corresponds to TRBD1 (5 bases). Germline V lookup: CDR1 MNHNS, CDR2 SASEGT. The CDR3 sequence is 13 residues long. V shed 4 bases and J shed 4 bases, with 10 bases lying between them. The CDR3 DNA follows: TGTGCCAGCAGTGTTCAGGGAACAGAGACCCAGTACTTC. Encoded protein: CASSVQGTETQYF.

The chain links TRBV27 to TRBJ2-6; 7 bases line up with TRBD1. Germline lookup yields CDR1 MNHEY and CDR2 SMNVEV (reference sequence). The CDR3 is 16 amino acids. With 4 bases clipped from V and 2 bases from J, the junction kept 5 bases outside the gene matches. Here the CDR3 reads CASSWTGQPGANVLTF. The CDR3 DNA reads as TGTGCCAGCAGTTGGACAGGTCAACCTGGGGCCAACGTCCTGACTTTC.

V gene TRBV27 combines with J gene TRBJ2-5, with 8 bases identical to TRBD1. Per the germline V gene, CDR1 is MNHEY and CDR2 is SMNVEV (reference sequence). CDR3 length: 14 amino acids. The V and J ends lost 8 bases and 3 bases, in that order; junction bases with no gene match: 8. The DNA of the CDR3 is TGTGCCAGCTCGGGACAGGCGCTCAAAGAGACCCAGTACTTC. Amino acids: CASSGQALKETQYF.

The rearrangement uses TRBV19 and TRBJ1-1; TRBD1 might be the D (6 bases). This CDR3 is built from 16 residues. The V gene's germline CDR1 is LNHDA and CDR2 SQIVND (reference sequence). Trimming pared 3 bases from V and 1 base from J, leaving 15 bases between. The CDR3 sequence is CASSMALGTTNTEAFF. In DNA, the CDR3 is TGTGCCAGTAGTATGGCTCTTGGGACAACGAACACTGAAGCTTTCTTT.

This rearrangement joins TRBV7-9 to TRBJ1-1, with a tentative D call TRBD1 (5 bases). Trimming removed 7 bases from V and 3 bases from J, with 12 bases in between. This CDR3 comprises 13 residues. Germline lookup yields CDR1 SEHNR and CDR2 FQNEAQ (reference sequence). CDR3 protein: CASNRQTDTEAFF. CDR3 nucleotides: TGTGCCAGCAACCGACAGACAGACACTGAAGCTTTCTTT. Full variable domain (missing parts from reference TRBV7-9 and TRBJ1-1): DTGVSQNPRHKITKRGQNVTFRCDPISEHNRLYWYRQTLGQGPEFLTYFQNEAQLEKSRLLSDRFSAERPKGSFSTLEIQRTEQGDSAMYLCASNRQTDTEAFFGQGTRLTVV.

This chain joins TRBV29-1 and TRBJ1-1; D remains ambiguous. Per the germline V gene, CDR1 is SQVTM and CDR2 is ANQGSEA. The CDR3 loop spans 14 amino acids. The ends were cut back, 5 bases at V and 0 bases at J, with 13 bases in the middle. This CDR3 is CSVWWSNMNTEAFF. The CDR3 coding sequence is TGCAGCGTTTGGTGGAGTAACATGAACACTGAAGCTTTCTTT.

V is TRBV27 and J is TRBJ2-7; TRBD1 matches 8 bases. V lost 2 bases, J lost 0 bases, and 6 bases stayed unmatched. The CDR3 is made up of 16 amino acids. Looked up from germline, CDR1 is MNHEY and CDR2 is SMNVEV (reference sequence). The CDR3: CASSLRTGRNSYEQYF. CDR3 nucleotide sequence: TGTGCCAGCAGTTTAAGGACAGGGCGTAACTCCTACGAGCAGTACTTC.

This rearrangement joins TRBV28 to TRBJ1-2; 10 bases agree with TRBD1. Looked up from germline, CDR1 is MDHEN and CDR2 is SYDVKM. The CDR3 sequence is 13 residues long. V shed 6 bases and J 8 bases; nucleotides not matched to a gene: 6. The CDR3 DNA reads TGTGCCAGCAGAGGGGACAGGGGTGAAGGCTACACCTTC. Protein product: CASRGDRGEGYTF.

V gene TRBV7-9 combines with J gene TRBJ2-5; tentatively, D is TRBD1 (6 bases). V was trimmed by 2 bases and J by 2 bases, leaving 18 bases between them. In germline, CDR1 is SEHNR, CDR2 FQNEAQ (reference sequence). This CDR3 is 17 amino acids long. The CDR3 reads CASSLSPQGQGQETQYF. The CDR3 coding sequence is TGTGCCAGCAGCTTAAGTCCTCAGGGGCAGGGGCAAGAGACCCAGTACTTC.

Here the CDR3 DNA reads TGTGCCAGCAGCTCGACCCAGGAGGGGGGGGTCGACAATGAGCAGTTCTTC. Translation: CASSSTQEGGVDNEQFF. V and J are TRBV7-3 and TRBJ2-1; D might be TRBD2 (7 bases). The CDR3 runs to 17 residues. V shed 4 bases and J shed 5 bases, with 21 bases lying between them. Germline values: CDR1 SGHTA, CDR2 FQGTGA.

The chain couples TRBV13 to TRBJ2-1, with TRBD1 matching over 8 bases. This CDR3 comprises 16 residues. Germline CDR1 PRHDT, CDR2 FYEKMQ (reference sequence). With 2 bases clipped from V and 7 bases from J, the junction kept 10 bases outside the gene matches. The CDR3 sequence is CASSLPWGTGRNEQFF. As DNA, the CDR3 is TGTGCCAGCAGCTTACCCTGGGGGACAGGTCGTAATGAGCAGTTCTTC.

This chain uses TRBV11-1 with TRBJ2-1; 12 bases fit TRBD2. J was trimmed by 6 bases and V by 1 base; bases with no gene match: 7. Germline loops: CDR1 SGHAT, CDR2 FQDESV (reference sequence). The CDR3 runs to 17 residues. The CDR3 spells CASSLDGLAGPVNEQFF. The CDR3 DNA reads TGTGCCAGCAGCTTAGATGGACTAGCGGGACCCGTCAATGAGCAGTTCTTC.

To note about this clone: At one boundary the junction diverges from the germline segment, which might be a read error. The genes are TRBV7-9 and TRBJ2-3, with TRBD2 matching over 10 bases. Germline CDR1 and CDR2: SEHNR and FQNEAQ (reference sequence). CDR3 length: 15 residues. The CDR3 DNA reads as TGTTCCAGCAGCTTAAAGCGGGAGGGCGGAGATACGCAGTATTTT. This gives the protein CSSSLKREGGDTQYF.

This chain connects TRBV2 to TRBJ1-3, with TRBD2 matching 7 bases. The J call is doubtful: the DNA matches TRBJ2-2 better. Germline lookup yields CDR1 SNHLY and CDR2 FYNNEI. This CDR3 spans 13 amino acids. Here the CDR3 DNA reads TGTGCCAGCAGCTCCACTAGCGCCGGGGAGCTGTTTTTT. Translating gives CASSSTSAGELFF.

The rearrangement joins TRBV5-4 to TRBJ1-3; no clear D. V gave up 0 bases and J gave up 2 bases, with 9 bases separating them. CDR3 length: 15 residues. CDR1 and CDR2 (germline): SGHNT, YYREEE (reference sequence). For the CDR3, the DNA is TGTGCCAGCAGCTTGGGCGGCAGCCCTGGAAACACCATATATTTT. It specifies CASSLGGSPGNTIYF.

The V and J genes are TRBV10-3 and TRBJ1-6, with a tentative D call TRBD1 (5 bases). This CDR3 contains 15 residues. CDR1 is ENHRY, CDR2 SYGVKD, per germline. V shed 0 bases and J shed 5 bases, with 8 bases lying between them. This CDR3 is CAISESAQDNSPLHF. DNA of the CDR3: TGTGCCATCAGTGAGTCAGCACAGGATAATTCACCCCTCCACTTT.

This clone showed up just once. V usage is TRBV30 and J usage is TRBJ1-4; TRBD1 agrees at 7 bases. The CDR3 extends over 15 amino acids. J was trimmed by 5 bases and V by 2 bases; bases with no gene match: 8. Germline CDR1 GTSNPN, CDR2 SVGIG (reference sequence). This chain's CDR3 is CAWSQGVTSNEKLFF. In nucleotides, the CDR3 is TGTGCCTGGAGTCAGGGGGTCACTTCCAATGAAAAACTGTTTTTT.

The V call is TRBV5-1, the J call TRBJ2-3; possible D gene TRBD1, 5 bases. Germline loops: CDR1 SGHRS, CDR2 YFSETQ. This CDR3 is built from 12 residues. V was pared by 7 bases and J by 1 base, with 7 bases between. The CDR3 loop is CASLGGTDTQYF. CDR3 DNA sequence: TGCGCCAGCCTAGGGGGCACAGATACGCAGTATTTT.

V usage is TRBV19 and J usage is TRBJ2-1; 8 nucleotides align to TRBD1. The CDR3 spans 15 residues. The trim removed 3 bases at V and 8 bases at J, leaving 9 bases unmatched. Per germline, CDR1 LNHDA and CDR2 SQIVND (reference sequence). The CDR3 reads CASSIRQGALDEQFF. The CDR3 coding sequence is TGTGCCAGTAGTATTCGTCAGGGGGCTCTCGATGAGCAGTTCTTC.

This clone was found a few times. This chain joins TRBV6-4 and TRBJ2-3; tentative D call: TRBD2 (5 bases). Trimming left V 6 bases short and J 5 bases short, with 12 bases between. CDR1 and CDR2 from the germline V gene are MRHNA and SNTAGT. CDR3 length equals 13 residues. The CDR3 reads CASSSDSRDTQYF. The CDR3 nucleotides are TGTGCCAGCAGCTCGGACTCACGAGATACGCAGTATTTT.